Only a few counts were recorded for the clone carrying this T cell receptor beta chain. Its matching antigen is unknown. The data are from a study of human T cells and chemical hapten exposure. Study background: Skin on the upper inner arm, about 2 cm by about 2 cm in size, was sensitized with 2% DPC. General observations from the study: Controls had significantly fewer large CDR3 similarity clusters than were formed by expanded TCRs.

TCRdb itself ran the RACE reads through MiXCR, one entry per CDR3 protein. Here the sample spans approximately 180,000 distinct CDR3 sequences, about 31% being singletons. Time point here: pre-sensitization, week 0. Treatment reported: therapeutic diphenylcyclopropenone sensitization with weekly scalp DPC. Blood was collected ahead of every patch test applied. The source of this sequence is a woman aged 25 to 45 with alopecia areata. Some clones in this sample may be carry-over from other donors' samples. The starting material was whole blood, obtained in connection with sensitization to the hapten diphenylcyclopropenone (DPC).

The CDR3 is CASSSIGPPNFSGANVLTF. DNA of the CDR3: TGTGCCAGCAGTTCTATCGGGCCACCCAATTTCTCTGGGGCCAACGTCCTGACTTTC. The chain links TRBV12-3 or TRBV12-4 to TRBJ2-6, with D unclear. The CDR3 runs 19 residues. The ends were cut back, 4 bases at V and 0 bases at J, with 19 bases in the middle.